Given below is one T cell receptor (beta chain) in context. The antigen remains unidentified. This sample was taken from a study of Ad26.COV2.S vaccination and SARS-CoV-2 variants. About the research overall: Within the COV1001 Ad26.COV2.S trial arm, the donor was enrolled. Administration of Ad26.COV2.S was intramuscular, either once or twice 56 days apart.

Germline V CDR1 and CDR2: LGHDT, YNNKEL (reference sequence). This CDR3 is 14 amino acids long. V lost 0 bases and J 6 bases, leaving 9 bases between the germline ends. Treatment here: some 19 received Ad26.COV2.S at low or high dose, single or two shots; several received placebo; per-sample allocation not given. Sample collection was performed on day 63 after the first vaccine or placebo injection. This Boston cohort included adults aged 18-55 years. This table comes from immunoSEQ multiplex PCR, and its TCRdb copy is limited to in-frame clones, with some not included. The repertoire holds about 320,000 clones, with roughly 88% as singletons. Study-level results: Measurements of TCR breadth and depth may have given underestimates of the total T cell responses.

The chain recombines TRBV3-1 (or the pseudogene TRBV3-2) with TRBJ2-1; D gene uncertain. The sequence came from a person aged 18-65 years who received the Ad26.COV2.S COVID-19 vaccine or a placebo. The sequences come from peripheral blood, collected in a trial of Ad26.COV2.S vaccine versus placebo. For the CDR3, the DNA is TGTGCCAGCAGCCAAGATAGTACGGTCAATGAGCAGTTCTTC. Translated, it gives CASSQDSTVNEQFF.